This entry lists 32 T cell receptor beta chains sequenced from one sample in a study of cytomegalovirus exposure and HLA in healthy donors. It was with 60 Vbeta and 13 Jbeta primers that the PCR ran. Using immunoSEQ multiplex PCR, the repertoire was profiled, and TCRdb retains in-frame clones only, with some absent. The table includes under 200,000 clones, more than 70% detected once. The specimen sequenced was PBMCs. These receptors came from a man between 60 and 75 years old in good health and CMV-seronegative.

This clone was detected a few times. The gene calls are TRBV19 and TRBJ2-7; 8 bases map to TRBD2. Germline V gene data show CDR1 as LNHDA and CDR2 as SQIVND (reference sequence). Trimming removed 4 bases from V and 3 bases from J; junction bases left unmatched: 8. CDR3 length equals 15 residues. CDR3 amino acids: CASSSSSGSSYEQYF. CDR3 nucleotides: TGTGCCAGTAGTAGCTCTAGCGGGTCCAGCTACGAGCAGTACTTC.

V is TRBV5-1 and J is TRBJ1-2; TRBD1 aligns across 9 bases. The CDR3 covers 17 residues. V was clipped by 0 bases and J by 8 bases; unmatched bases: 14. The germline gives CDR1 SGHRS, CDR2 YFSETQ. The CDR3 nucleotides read TGCGCCAGCAGCTTGGCACCGACAGGGGGACCTGATGGGGGCTACACCTTC. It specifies CASSLAPTGGPDGGYTF.

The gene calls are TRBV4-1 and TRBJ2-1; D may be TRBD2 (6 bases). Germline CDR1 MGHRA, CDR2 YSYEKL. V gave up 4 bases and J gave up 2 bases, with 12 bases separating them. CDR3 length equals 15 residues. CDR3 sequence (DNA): TGCGCCAGCAGCCTTGGGAGGCAGACCTACAATGAGCAGTTCTTC. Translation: CASSLGRQTYNEQFF.

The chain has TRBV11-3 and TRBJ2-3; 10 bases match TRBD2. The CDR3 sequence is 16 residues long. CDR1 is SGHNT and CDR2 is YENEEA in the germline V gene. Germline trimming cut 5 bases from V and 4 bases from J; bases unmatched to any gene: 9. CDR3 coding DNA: TGTGCCAGCAGCCCCCGGGCTAGCGGGGGCTCAGATACGCAGTATTTT. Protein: CASSPRASGGSDTQYF. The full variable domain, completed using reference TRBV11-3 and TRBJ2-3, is EAGVVQSPRYKIIEKKQPVAFWCNPISGHNTLYWYLQNLGQGPELLIRYENEEAVDDSQLPKDRFSAERLKGVDSTLKIQPAELGDSAVYLCASSPRASGGSDTQYFGPGTRLTVL.

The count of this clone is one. CDR3 nucleotides: TGTGCCAGCGGGACTCCGAACACCGGGGAGCTGTTTTTT. It specifies CASGTPNTGELFF. The chain is built from TRBV6-5 and TRBJ2-2; maybe TRBD2 (6 bases). Trimming cost V 8 bases and J 0 bases, with 7 bases left between them. The CDR3 runs to 13 residues. Germline CDR1 is MNHEY and CDR2 is SVGAGI.

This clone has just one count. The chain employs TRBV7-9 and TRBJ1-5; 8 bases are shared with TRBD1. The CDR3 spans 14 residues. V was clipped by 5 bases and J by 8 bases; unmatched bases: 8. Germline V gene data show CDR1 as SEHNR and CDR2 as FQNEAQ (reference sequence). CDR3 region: CASSQGQGAKPQHF. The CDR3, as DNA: TGTGCCAGCAGCCAGGGGCAGGGGGCTAAGCCCCAGCATTTT.

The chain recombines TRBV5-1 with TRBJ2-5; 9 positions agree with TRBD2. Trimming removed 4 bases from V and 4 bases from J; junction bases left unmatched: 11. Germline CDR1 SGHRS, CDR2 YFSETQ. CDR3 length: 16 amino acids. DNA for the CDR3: TGCGCCAGCAGCACCGGGACTAGCAATGGTGGAGAGACCCAGTACTTC. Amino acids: CASSTGTSNGGETQYF.

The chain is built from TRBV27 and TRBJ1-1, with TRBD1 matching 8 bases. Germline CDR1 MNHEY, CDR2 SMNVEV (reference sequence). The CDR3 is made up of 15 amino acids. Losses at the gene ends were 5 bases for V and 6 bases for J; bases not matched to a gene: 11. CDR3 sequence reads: CASSPRTGSIAEAFF. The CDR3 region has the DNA TGTGCCAGCAGTCCTCGGACAGGGTCCATCGCTGAAGCTTTCTTT.

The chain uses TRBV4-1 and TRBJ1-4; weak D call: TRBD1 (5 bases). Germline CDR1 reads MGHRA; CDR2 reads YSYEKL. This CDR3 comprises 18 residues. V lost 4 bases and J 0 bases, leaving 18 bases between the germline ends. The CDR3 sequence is CASSPRRLQGATNEKLFF. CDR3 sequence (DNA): TGCGCCAGCAGCCCCCGTCGCCTCCAGGGCGCAACTAATGAAAAACTGTTTTTT.

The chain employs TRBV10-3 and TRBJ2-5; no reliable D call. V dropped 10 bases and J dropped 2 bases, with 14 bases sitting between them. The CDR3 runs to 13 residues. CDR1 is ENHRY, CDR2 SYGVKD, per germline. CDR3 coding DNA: TGTGCCACGACACCACTTCCACAAGAGACCCAGTACTTC. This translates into CATTPLPQETQYF.

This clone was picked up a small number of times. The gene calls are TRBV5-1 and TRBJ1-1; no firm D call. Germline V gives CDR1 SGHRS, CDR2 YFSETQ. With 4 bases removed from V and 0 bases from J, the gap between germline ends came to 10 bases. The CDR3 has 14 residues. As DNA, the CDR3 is TGCGCCAGCAGCCCCCTAGTTGTGAACACTGAAGCTTTCTTT. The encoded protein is CASSPLVVNTEAFF.

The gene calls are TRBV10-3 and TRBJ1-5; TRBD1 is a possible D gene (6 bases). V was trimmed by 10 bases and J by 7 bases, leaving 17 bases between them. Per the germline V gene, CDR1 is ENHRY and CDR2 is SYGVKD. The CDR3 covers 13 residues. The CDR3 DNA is TGTGCCAGCACACAGGGAGAGGACCAGCCCCAGCATTTT. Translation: CASTQGEDQPQHF.

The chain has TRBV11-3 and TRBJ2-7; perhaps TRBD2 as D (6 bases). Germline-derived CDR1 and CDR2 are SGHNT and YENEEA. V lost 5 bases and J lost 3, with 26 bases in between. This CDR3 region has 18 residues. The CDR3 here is CASSVRGVRDSHNYEQYF. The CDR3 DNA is TGTGCCAGCAGCGTTAGGGGAGTCCGGGACTCCCACAACTACGAGCAGTACTTC.

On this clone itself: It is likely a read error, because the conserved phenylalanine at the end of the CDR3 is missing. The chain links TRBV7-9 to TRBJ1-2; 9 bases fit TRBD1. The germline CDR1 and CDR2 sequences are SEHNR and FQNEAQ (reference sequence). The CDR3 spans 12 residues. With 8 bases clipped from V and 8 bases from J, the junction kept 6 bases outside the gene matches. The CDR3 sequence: CASGQGSYGYTL. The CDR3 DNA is TGTGCCAGCGGACAGGGGAGTTACGGCTACACCCTC.

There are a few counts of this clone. This CDR3 reads CASSQDSNSGANVLTF. In DNA, the CDR3 is TGCGCCAGCAGCCAAGATTCCAACTCTGGGGCCAACGTCCTGACTTTC. The chain has TRBV4-3 and TRBJ2-6, with no clear D. With 0 bases removed from V and 0 bases from J, the gap between germline ends came to 6 bases. The V gene's germline CDR1 is LGHNA and CDR2 YSLEER. This CDR3 has 16 residues.

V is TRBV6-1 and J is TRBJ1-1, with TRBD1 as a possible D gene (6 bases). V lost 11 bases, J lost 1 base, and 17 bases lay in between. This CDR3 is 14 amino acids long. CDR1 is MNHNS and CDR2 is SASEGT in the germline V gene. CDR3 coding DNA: TGTGCCGGCACCCGGGGGGCAGGGAACACTGAAGCTTTCTTT. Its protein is CAGTRGAGNTEAFF.

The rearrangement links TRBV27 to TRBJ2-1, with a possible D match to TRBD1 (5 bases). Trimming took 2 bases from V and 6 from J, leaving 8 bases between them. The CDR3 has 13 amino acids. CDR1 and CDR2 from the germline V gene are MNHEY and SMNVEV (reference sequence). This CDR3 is CASSLIGVNEQFF. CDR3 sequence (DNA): TGTGCCAGCAGTTTAATAGGGGTCAATGAGCAGTTCTTC.

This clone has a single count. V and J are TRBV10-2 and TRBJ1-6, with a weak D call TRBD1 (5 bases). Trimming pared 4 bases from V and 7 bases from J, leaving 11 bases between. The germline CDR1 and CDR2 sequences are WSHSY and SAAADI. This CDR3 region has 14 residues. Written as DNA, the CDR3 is TGCGCCAGCAGTGCGGGACTCAAGAATTCACCCCTCCACTTT. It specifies CASSAGLKNSPLHF.

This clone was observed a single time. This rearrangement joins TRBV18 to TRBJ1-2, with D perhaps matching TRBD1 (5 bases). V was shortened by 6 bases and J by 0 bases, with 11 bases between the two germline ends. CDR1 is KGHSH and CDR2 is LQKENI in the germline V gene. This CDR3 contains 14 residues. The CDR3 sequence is CASSPGHSNYGYTF. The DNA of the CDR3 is TGTGCCAGCTCCCCAGGGCACTCTAACTATGGCTACACCTTC.

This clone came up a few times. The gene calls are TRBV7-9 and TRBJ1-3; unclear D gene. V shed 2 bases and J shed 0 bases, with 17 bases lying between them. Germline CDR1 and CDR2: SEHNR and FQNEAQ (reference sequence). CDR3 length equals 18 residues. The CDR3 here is CASSLSGTDFISGNTIYF. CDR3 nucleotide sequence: TGTGCCAGCAGCTTAAGTGGAACAGATTTCATCTCTGGAAACACCATATATTTT.

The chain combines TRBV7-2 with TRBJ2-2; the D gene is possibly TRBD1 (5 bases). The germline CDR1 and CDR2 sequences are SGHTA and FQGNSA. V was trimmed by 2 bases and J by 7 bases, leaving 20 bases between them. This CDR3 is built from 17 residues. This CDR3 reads CASSLSGWGYLFGELFF. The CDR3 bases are TGTGCCAGCAGCTTATCAGGGTGGGGTTACCTGTTCGGGGAGCTGTTTTTT.

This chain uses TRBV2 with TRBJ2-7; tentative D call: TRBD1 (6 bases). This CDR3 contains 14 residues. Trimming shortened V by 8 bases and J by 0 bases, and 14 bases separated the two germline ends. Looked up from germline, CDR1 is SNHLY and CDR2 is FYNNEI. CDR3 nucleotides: TGTGCCAGCCAGGGGAATGTTAACTCCTACGAGCAGTACTTC. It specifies CASQGNVNSYEQYF.

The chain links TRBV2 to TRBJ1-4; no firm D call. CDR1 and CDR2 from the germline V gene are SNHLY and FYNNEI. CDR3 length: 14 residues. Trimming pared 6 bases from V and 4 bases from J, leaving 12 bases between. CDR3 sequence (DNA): TGTGCCAGCAGGGTCCGGGGAGGTAATGAAAAACTGTTTTTT. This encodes CASRVRGGNEKLFF.

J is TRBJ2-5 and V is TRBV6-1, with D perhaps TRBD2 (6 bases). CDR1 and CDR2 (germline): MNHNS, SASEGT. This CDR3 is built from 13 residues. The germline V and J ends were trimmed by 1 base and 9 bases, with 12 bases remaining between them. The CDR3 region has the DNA TGTGCCAGCAGTGAAGTAAGGCGCGGGGCCCAGTACTTC. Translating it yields CASSEVRRGAQYF.

The CDR3: CASSLDVRGHEQYF. The CDR3 region has the DNA TGTGCCAGCAGCTTGGATGTCAGGGGGCACGAGCAGTACTTC. This rearrangement joins TRBV5-6 to TRBJ2-7; TRBD1 aligns across 8 bases. This CDR3 is 14 amino acids long. Germline-derived CDR1 and CDR2 are SGHDT and YYEEEE. J gave up 5 bases and V 0 bases, and 4 bases lay outside the gene matches.

The CDR3 protein is CASRVPTDPGVQYF. The CDR3 DNA follows: TGTGCCAGCAGGGTCCCGACGGACCCAGGGGTGCAGTACTTC. The chain uses TRBV6-5 and TRBJ2-7; tentatively, D is TRBD1 (6 bases). CDR1 and CDR2 from the germline V gene are MNHEY and SVGAGI. With 6 bases removed from V and 9 bases from J, the gap between germline ends came to 21 bases. The CDR3 covers 14 residues.

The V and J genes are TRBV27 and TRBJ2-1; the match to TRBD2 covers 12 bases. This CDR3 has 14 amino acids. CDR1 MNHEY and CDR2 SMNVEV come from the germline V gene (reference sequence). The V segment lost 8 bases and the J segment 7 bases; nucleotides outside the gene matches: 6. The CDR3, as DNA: TGTGCCAGCCTAGCGGGGGGGCGGTTAAATGAGCAGTTCTTC. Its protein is CASLAGGRLNEQFF.

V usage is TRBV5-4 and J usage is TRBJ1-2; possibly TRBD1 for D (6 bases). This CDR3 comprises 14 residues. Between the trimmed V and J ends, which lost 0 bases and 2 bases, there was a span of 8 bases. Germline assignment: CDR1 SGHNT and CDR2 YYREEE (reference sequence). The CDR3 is CASSLGGRNYGYTF. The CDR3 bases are TGTGCCAGCAGCTTGGGGGGGCGGAACTATGGCTACACCTTC.

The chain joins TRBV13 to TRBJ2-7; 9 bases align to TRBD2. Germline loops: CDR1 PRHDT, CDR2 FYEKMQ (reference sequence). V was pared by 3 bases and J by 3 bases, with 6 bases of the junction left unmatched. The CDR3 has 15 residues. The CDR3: CASSFALAGHYEQYF. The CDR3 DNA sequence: TGTGCCAGCAGCTTTGCACTAGCGGGCCACTACGAGCAGTACTTC.

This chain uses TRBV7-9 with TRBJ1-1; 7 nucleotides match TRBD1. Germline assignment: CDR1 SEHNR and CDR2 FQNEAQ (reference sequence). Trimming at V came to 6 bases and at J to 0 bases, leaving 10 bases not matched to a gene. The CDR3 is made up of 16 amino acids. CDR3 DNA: TGTGCCAGCAGTCCACAGGGGCGAGTGGTGAACACTGAAGCTTTCTTT. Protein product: CASSPQGRVVNTEAFF.

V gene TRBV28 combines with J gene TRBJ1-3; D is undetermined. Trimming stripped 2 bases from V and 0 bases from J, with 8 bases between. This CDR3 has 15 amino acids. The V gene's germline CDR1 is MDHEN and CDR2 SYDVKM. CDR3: CASSLPGLSGNTIYF. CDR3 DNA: TGTGCCAGCAGTTTACCTGGCCTCTCTGGAAACACCATATATTTT.

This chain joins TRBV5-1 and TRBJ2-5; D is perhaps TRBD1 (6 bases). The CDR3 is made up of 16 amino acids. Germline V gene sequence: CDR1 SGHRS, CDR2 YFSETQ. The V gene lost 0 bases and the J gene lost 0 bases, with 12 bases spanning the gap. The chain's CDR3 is CASSLVAGEYQETQYF. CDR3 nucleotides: TGCGCCAGCAGCTTGGTGGCAGGGGAGTACCAAGAGACCCAGTACTTC.